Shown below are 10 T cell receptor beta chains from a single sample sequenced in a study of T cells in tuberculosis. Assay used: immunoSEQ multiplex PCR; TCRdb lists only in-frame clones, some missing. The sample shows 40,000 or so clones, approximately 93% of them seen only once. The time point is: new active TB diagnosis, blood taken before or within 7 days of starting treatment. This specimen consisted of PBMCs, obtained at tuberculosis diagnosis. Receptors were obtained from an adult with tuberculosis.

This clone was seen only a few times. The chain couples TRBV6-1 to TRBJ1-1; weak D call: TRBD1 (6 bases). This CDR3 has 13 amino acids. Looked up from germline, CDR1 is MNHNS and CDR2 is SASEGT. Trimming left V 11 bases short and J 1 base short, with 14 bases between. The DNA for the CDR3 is TGTGCCGGTGCAAAAGGGGGGAACACTGAAGCTTTCTTT. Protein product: CAGAKGGNTEAFF.

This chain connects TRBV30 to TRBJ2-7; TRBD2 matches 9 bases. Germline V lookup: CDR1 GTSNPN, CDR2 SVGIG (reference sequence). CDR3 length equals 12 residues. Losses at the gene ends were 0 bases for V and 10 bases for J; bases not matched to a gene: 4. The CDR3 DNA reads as TGTGCCTGGAGTGTTGTAGCGGGGGTCCAGTACTTC. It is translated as CAWSVVAGVQYF.

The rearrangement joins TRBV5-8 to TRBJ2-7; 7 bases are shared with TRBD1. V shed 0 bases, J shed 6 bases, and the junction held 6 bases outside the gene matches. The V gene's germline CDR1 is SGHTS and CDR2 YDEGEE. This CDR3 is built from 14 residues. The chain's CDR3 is CASSLVQGFREQYF. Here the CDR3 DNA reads TGTGCCAGCAGCTTGGTACAGGGGTTCCGCGAGCAGTACTTC.

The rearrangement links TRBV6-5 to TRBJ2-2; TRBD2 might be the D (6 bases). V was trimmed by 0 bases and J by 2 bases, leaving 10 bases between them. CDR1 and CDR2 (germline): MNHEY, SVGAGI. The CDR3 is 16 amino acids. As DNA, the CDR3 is TGTGCCAGCAGTTACTCGGGGACTTCCAACACCGGGGAGCTGTTTTTT. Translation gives CASSYSGTSNTGELFF.

The CDR3 sequence: CAINRGQEGAYGYTF. The CDR3 DNA is TGTGCCATCAATAGAGGACAGGAAGGAGCCTATGGCTACACCTTC. The chain is built from TRBV10-3 and TRBJ1-2; 7 bases fit TRBD1. J gave up 4 bases and V 7 bases, and 12 bases lay outside the gene matches. Per germline, CDR1 ENHRY and CDR2 SYGVKD. CDR3 length equals 15 residues.

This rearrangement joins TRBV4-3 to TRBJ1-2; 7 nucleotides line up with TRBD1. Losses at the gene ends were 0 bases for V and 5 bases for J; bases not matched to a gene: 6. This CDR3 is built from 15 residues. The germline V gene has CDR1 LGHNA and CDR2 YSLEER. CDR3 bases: TGCGCCAGCAGCCAAGATTTAGACAGGGTTTATGGCTACACCTTC. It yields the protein CASSQDLDRVYGYTF.

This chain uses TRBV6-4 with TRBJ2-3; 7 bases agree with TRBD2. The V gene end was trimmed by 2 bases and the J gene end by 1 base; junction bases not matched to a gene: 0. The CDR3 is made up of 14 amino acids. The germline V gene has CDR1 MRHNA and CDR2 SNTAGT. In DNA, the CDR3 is TGTGCCAGCAGTGACGCGGGGGGCACAGATACGCAGTATTTT. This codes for CASSDAGGTDTQYF.

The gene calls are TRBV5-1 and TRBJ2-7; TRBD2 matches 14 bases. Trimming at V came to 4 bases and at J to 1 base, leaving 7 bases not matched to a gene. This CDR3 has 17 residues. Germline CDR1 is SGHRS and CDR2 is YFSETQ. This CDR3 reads CASSDGLAGGPSYEQYF. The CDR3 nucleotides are TGCGCCAGCAGCGACGGACTAGCGGGGGGTCCATCCTACGAGCAGTACTTC.

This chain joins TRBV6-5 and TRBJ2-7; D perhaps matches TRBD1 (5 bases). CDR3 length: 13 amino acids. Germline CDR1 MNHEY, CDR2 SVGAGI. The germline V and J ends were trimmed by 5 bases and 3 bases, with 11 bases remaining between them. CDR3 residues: CASSPDRDYEQYF. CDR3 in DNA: TGTGCCAGCAGTCCCGACAGAGACTACGAGCAGTACTTC.

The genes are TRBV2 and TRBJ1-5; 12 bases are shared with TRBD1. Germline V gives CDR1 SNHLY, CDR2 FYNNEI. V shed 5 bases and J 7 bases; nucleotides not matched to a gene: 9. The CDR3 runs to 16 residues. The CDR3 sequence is CASSNRDRGPGQPQHF. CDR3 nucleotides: TGTGCCAGCAGTAACCGGGACAGGGGGCCTGGGCAGCCCCAGCATTTT.